The 19 T cell receptor beta chains below were found in one sample sequenced in a study of T cells after yellow fever vaccination. TCRdb ran MiXCR on the 5' RACE reads and lists one entry per CDR3 protein. The sample contains 70,000 or so distinct CDR3 sequences, around 6.2% of which appear only once. Sequenced here: CD4+ T cells sorted from PBMCs, sampled roughly 14 days after the first yellow fever vaccination. These receptors were obtained from a man aged 18-30 years who received the YFV17D yellow fever vaccine.

This sequence joins TRBV12-3 or TRBV12-4 and TRBJ1-6; D is uncertain. This CDR3 region has 18 residues. CDR3 sequence reads: CTFSLIVGRLYTDSPLHF. The CDR3 DNA reads as TGTACCTTCAGTTTAATCGTGGGGAGACTATACACTGATTCACCCCTCCACTTT.

This clonotype was seen repeatedly, ten times or more. This sequence joins TRBV5-4 and TRBJ2-3; D gene unclear. Trimming removed 1 base at V and 3 bases at J, with 6 bases between. CDR1 is SGHNT and CDR2 is YYREEE in the germline V gene (reference sequence). This CDR3 is built from 13 residues. CDR3 sequence: CASSLSGTDTQYF. Here the CDR3 DNA reads TGTGCCAGCAGCTTGTCCGGTACAGATACGCAGTATTTT.

This clonotype was detected ten times or more. The chain employs TRBV20-1 and TRBJ2-3, with 12 bases matching TRBD2. The germline CDR1 and CDR2 sequences are DFQATT and SNEGSKA (reference sequence). CDR3 length: 15 residues. The CDR3 region is CSATSGGTSTDTQYF. In DNA form, the CDR3 reads TGCAGCGCGACTAGCGGGGGCACTAGCACAGATACGCAGTATTTT.

In this sample, this clonotype turned up many times. The chain links TRBV7-2 to TRBJ1-4; 9 nucleotides line up with TRBD1. The CDR3 sequence is 15 residues long. With 0 bases clipped from V and 5 bases from J, the junction kept 1 base outside the gene matches. CDR1 and CDR2 from the germline V gene are SGHTA and FQGNSA. CDR3 nucleotide sequence: TGTGCCAGCAGCTTAGCGGGGACAGGGAATGAAAAACTGTTTTTT. It is translated as CASSLAGTGNEKLFF.

The chain joins TRBV12-3 or TRBV12-4 to TRBJ1-2; tentative D call: TRBD1 (5 bases). The CDR3 loop spans 16 amino acids. V was shortened by 4 bases and J by 8 bases, with 23 bases between the two germline ends. CDR3 nucleotide sequence: TGTGCCAGCAGTTCATCCATGGGACGGAGGGGTTGGGGCTACACCTTC. As protein: CASSSSMGRRGWGYTF.

This clonotype has a count of ten or more. The rearrangement uses TRBV3-1 and TRBJ1-2; 9 bases align to TRBD1. This CDR3 spans 14 amino acids. Germline V CDR1 and CDR2: LGHDT, YNNKEL (reference sequence). Trimming at V came to 2 bases and at J to 4 bases, leaving 2 bases not matched to a gene. The CDR3 DNA reads as TGTGCCAGCAGCCAATCGACAGGGGGCTATGGCTACACCTTC. This translates into CASSQSTGGYGYTF.

This clonotype was counted at least ten times. J is TRBJ2-3 and V is TRBV29-1; D is possibly TRBD2 (6 bases). CDR3 length: 17 residues. V gave up 8 bases and J gave up 1 base, with 25 bases separating them. CDR1 is SQVTM and CDR2 is ANQGSEA in the germline V gene. This CDR3 reads CSSGLGVGTYGTDTQYF. The CDR3 DNA reads as TGCAGCTCTGGTCTAGGAGTGGGGACTTATGGCACAGATACGCAGTATTTT.

In this sample, this clonotype turned up many times. V usage is TRBV3-1 and J usage is TRBJ2-2; possibly TRBD1 or TRBD2 for D (5 bases each). Trimming took off 0 bases at V and 1 base at J, with 9 bases between the two ends. Germline V gives CDR1 LGHDT, CDR2 YNNKEL (reference sequence). This CDR3 comprises 16 residues. CDR3 protein: CASSQEGPLNTGELFF. CDR3 bases: TGTGCCAGCAGCCAAGAGGGACCGTTGAACACCGGGGAGCTGTTTTTT.

Regarding this clonotype: A read error may explain this, as a much larger clone is one base away. The genes are TRBV18 and TRBJ1-2, with D possibly being TRBD1 (5 bases). Germline V gene lookup returns CDR1 KGHSH and CDR2 LQKENI. The length of the CDR3 is 14 residues. CDR3 in amino acids: CASLPTETKYGYTF. In DNA form, the CDR3 reads TGTGCCAGCTTACCGACAGAGACTAAGTATGGCTACACCTTC.

This clonotype was seen ten or more times. The chain has TRBV7-3 and TRBJ2-6; D is undetermined. Trimming took off 4 bases at V and 0 bases at J, with 4 bases between the two ends. CDR3 length: 14 amino acids. CDR1 and CDR2 from the germline V gene are SGHTA and FQGTGA. This CDR3 reads CASSSYSGANVLTF. The CDR3 DNA follows: TGTGCCAGCAGCTCATACTCTGGGGCCAACGTCCTGACTTTC.

This clonotype was counted many times. The DNA for the CDR3 is TGCGCCAGCAGCTTGGTTCTAGCGGACAATGAGCAGTTCTTC. Amino acid sequence: CASSLVLADNEQFF. V gene TRBV5-1 combines with J gene TRBJ2-1; the match to TRBD2 covers 7 bases. CDR3 length equals 14 residues. Germline CDR1 reads SGHRS; CDR2 reads YFSETQ. Losses at the gene ends were 0 bases for V and 5 bases for J; bases not matched to a gene: 2.

This clonotype was detected many times. The chain has TRBV3-1 and TRBJ2-5; no clear D. V was shortened by 4 bases and J by 1 base, with 13 bases between the two germline ends. This CDR3 contains 15 residues. Germline V gene sequence: CDR1 LGHDT, CDR2 YNNKEL (reference sequence). CDR3 nucleotide sequence: TGTGCCAGCAGCCGCTCTCGCAGGACCCAAGAGACCCAGTACTTC. The encoded protein is CASSRSRRTQETQYF.

This clonotype was observed at least ten times. The chain joins TRBV5-4 to TRBJ2-1; D is uncertain. The length of the CDR3 is 13 residues. V lost 2 bases, J lost 10 bases, and 13 bases lay in between. The germline gives CDR1 SGHNT, CDR2 YYREEE (reference sequence). CDR3 amino acids: CASSFFSPDEQFF. In DNA, the CDR3 is TGTGCCAGCAGCTTTTTCTCTCCCGACGAGCAGTTCTTC. The whole variable domain, filled in from reference TRBV5-4 and TRBJ2-1, reads ETGVTQSPTHLIKTRGQQVTLRCSSQSGHNTVSWYQQALGQGPQFIFQYYREEENGRGNFPPRFSGLQFPNYSSELNVNALELDDSALYLCASSFFSPDEQFFGPGTRLTVL.

This clonotype was detected only a few times. CDR3 bases: TGTGCCTGGAGTTTGGGTAGCAATCAGCCCCAGCATTTT. Protein product: CAWSLGSNQPQHF. The rearrangement uses TRBV30 and TRBJ1-5; D call uncertain. The germline V gene has CDR1 GTSNPN and CDR2 SVGIG (reference sequence). The CDR3 has 13 amino acids. The ends were cut back, 2 bases at V and 0 bases at J, with 5 bases in the middle.

This clonotype was seen many times. The chain carries TRBV20-1 and TRBJ1-2; D gene ambiguous. Per germline, CDR1 DFQATT and CDR2 SNEGSKA (reference sequence). This CDR3 is built from 13 residues. With 0 bases removed from V and 0 bases from J, the gap between germline ends came to 5 bases. CDR3 nucleotide sequence: TGCAGTGCTAGAGATATGGCTAACTATGGCTACACCTTC. Residues: CSARDMANYGYTF.

This clonotype was detected ten times or more. This chain uses TRBV10-3 with TRBJ2-3; TRBD2 agrees at 8 bases. Germline CDR1 and CDR2: ENHRY and SYGVKD. The CDR3 contains 13 residues. The ends lost 11 bases at V and 2 bases at J; junction bases unmatched: 6. DNA of the CDR3: TGTGCCGGTACTAGCGGCTACACAGATACGCAGTATTTT. Translated: CAGTSGYTDTQYF.

The sample holds many counts of this clonotype. CDR3 nucleotides: TGCGCCAGCAGCCCGCAGGGGGACACAGATACGCAGTATTTT. It is translated as CASSPQGDTDTQYF. The chain combines TRBV5-1 with TRBJ2-3; TRBD1 matches 7 bases. V was clipped by 4 bases and J by 2 bases; unmatched bases: 4. Germline V gives CDR1 SGHRS, CDR2 YFSETQ. CDR3 length: 14 residues.

This clonotype was picked up many times. This sequence joins TRBV7-2 and TRBJ1-2, with TRBD1 matching over 8 bases. Germline CDR1 is SGHTA and CDR2 is FQGNSA. J was trimmed by 7 bases and V by 4 bases; bases with no gene match: 11. There are 15 residues in the CDR3. CDR3 loop: CASSSSLTGASGYTF. In nucleotides, the CDR3 is TGTGCCAGCAGCTCATCTTTGACAGGGGCGAGTGGCTACACCTTC. The full variable domain, its missing parts supplied by reference TRBV7-2 and TRBJ1-2, is GAGVSQSPSNKVTEKGKDVELRCDPISGHTALYWYRQSLGQGLEFLIYFQGNSAPDKSGLPSDRFSAERTGGSVSTLTIQRTQQEDSAVYLCASSSSLTGASGYTFGSGTRLTVV.

This clonotype has a count of ten or more. The rearrangement joins TRBV5-4 to TRBJ1-6; D ambiguous. V was trimmed by 0 bases and J by 2 bases, leaving 9 bases between them. The CDR3 contains 16 residues. The germline gives CDR1 SGHNT, CDR2 YYREEE (reference sequence). The CDR3 bases are TGTGCCAGCAGCTTGGCCTACAGCACCTATAATTCACCCCTCCACTTT. Translating gives CASSLAYSTYNSPLHF.